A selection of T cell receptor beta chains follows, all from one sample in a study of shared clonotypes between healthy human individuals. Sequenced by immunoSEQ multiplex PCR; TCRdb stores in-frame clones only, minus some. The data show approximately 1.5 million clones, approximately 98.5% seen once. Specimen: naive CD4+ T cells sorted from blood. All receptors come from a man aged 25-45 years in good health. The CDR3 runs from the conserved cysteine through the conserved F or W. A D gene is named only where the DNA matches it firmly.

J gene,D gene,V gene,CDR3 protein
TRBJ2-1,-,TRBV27,CASTPQLWGDEQFF
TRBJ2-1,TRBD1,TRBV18,CASSPYGQGAEYNEQFF
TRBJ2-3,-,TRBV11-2,CASSGNALDTQYF
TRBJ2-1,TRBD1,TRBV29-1,CSVITGVNEQFF
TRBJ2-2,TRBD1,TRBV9,CASSVRRDRGGTGELFF
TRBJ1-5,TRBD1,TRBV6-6,CASSLGQGDQPQHF
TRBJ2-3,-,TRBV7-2,CASSRQRVITDTQYF
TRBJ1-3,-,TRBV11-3,CASSSAGDAGNTIYF
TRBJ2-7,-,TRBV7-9,CASSLVIYEQYF
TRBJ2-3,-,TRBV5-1,CASSLADRAGISTDTQYF
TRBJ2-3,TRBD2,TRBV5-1,CASSLGLAGRRVTDTQYF
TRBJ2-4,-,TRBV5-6,CASSYRAAKNIQYF
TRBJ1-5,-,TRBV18,CASSLTPLALQGNRSNQPQHF
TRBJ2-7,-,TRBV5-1,CASSLDPGSYEQYF
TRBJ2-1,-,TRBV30,CAWSQTHSVVNEQFF
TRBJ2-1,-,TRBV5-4,CASSLPSGQSYNEQFF
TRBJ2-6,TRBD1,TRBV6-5,CASRKQGSGANVLTF
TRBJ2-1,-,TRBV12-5,CASGLGTATYNEQFF
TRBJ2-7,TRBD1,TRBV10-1,CASSRGTGEGYEQYF
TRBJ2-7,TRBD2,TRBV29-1,CSVGLAISYEQYF
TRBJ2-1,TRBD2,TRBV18,CASSPKWTSYNEQFF
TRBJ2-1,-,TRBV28,CASSFTVNEQFF
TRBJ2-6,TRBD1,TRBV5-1,CASSEGALETRGANSGANVLTF
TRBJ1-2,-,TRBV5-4,CASSLTKGSTNYGYTF
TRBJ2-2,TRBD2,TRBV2,CASSEAKGNSGRARNTGELFF
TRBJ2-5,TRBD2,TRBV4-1,CASSQTILAGAWETQYF